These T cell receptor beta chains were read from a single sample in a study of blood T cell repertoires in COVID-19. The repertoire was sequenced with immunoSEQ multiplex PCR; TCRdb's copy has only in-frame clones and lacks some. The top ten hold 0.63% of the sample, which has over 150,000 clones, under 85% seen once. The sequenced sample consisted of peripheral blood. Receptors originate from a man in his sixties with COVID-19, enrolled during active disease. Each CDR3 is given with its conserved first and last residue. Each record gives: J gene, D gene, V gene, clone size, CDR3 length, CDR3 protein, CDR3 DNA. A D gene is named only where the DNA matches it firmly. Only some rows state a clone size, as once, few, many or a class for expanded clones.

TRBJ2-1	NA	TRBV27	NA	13	CASSLQGYSEQFF	TGTGCCAGCAGTTTACAGGGGTACAGTGAGCAGTTCTTC
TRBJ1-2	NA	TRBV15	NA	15	CATSRDLGHNYGYTF	TGTGCCACCAGCAGAGATCTTGGGCACAACTATGGCTACACCTTC
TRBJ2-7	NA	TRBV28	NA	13	CASSLGSLREQYF	TGTGCCAGCAGTTTGGGCAGCCTACGAGAGCAGTACTTC
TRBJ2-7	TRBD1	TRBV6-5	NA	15	CASSYSGQVISEQCF	TGTGCCAGCAGTTACTCGGGACAGGTGATAAGCGAGCAGTGCTTC
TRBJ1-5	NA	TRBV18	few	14	CASSQGQGNQPQHF	TGTGCCAGCTCCCAGGGGCAGGGGAATCAGCCCCAGCATTTT
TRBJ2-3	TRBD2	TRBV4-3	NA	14	CASSQSGGTDTQYF	TGCGCCAGCAGCCAGAGCGGGGGCACAGATACGCAGTATTTT
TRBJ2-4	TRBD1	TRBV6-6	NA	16	CASSPGSRDSRWVQYF	TGTGCCAGCAGCCCTGGGTCTAGGGACAGCCGGTGGGTTCAGTACTTC
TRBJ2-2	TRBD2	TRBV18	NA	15	CASSPLAGNTGELFF	TGTGCCAGCTCACCACTAGCGGGGAACACCGGGGAGCTGTTTTTT
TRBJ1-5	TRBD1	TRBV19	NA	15	CASTPETGWNQPQHF	TGTGCCAGTACCCCAGAGACAGGGTGGAATCAGCCCCAGCATTTT
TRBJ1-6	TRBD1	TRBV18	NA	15	CASSPPTGNNSPLHF	TGTGCCAGCTCACCACCGACAGGGAATAATTCACCCCTCCACTTT
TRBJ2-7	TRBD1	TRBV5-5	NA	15	CASSLSGTGLYEQYF	TGTGCCAGCAGCCTCTCCGGGACAGGCCTCTACGAGCAGTACTTC